What follows are 32 T cell receptor beta chains derived from one specimen sequenced in a study of tumor-infiltrating lymphocytes in primary liver carcinoma. The source material, roughly 18-33 mg of unsorted bulk tissue, was used to co-extract RNA and DNA. Total RNA amounting to 500 ng was the source from which TCR beta cDNA was made with a constant-region primer. Employing slightly modified ARM-PCR, three nested multiplex PCR rounds were run, and these gave rise to the TCR beta libraries. PCR rounds one and two used TRBV1-TRBV30 forward primers with a C-beta reverse primer for roughly 9 cycles each. TCRdb processed the multiplex PCR reads anew with MiXCR; each CDR3 protein has one entry. Found here are 99,000 or so distinct CDR3 sequences, roughly 80% of them singletons; the top ten hold under 25%. Sequenced: liver tumor tissue from sampling region 3. Subset noted: tumor region T3, left-lateral pole. These receptors originate from a man in his forties with primary liver carcinoma and hepatitis B virus infection.

Points on this clonotype: A much larger clonotype is one base distant, so this may be a read error. The chain joins TRBV19 to TRBJ2-7, with 8 positions matching TRBD1. Trimming removed 8 bases from V and 3 bases from J; junction bases left unmatched: 3. The CDR3 totals 12 residues. CDR1 and CDR2 from the germline V gene are LNHDA and SQIVND (reference sequence). CDR3 region: CASDRGDYEQYF. CDR3 nucleotide sequence: TGTGCCAGTGACAGGGGTGACTACGAGCAGTACTTC.

This clonotype was counted ten times or more. The chain links TRBV5-4 to TRBJ1-1; TRBD1 matches at 7 bases. Germline lookup yields CDR1 SGHNT and CDR2 YYREEE (reference sequence). The CDR3 is 15 amino acids. After removal of 1 base from V and 3 bases from J, the junction contained 6 bases not matched to a gene. CDR3 region: CASSLRQGGDTEAFF. CDR3 bases: TGTGCCAGCAGCTTGCGACAGGGCGGGGACACTGAAGCTTTCTTT.

This clonotype was detected only once. A junction end diverges from the germline sequence, so it may reflect a read error. This chain links TRBV5-1 with TRBJ2-7; no clear D gene. This CDR3 has 15 amino acids. CDR1 is SGHRS and CDR2 is YFSETQ in the germline V gene. CDR3 loop: CAGSLLGAASYEQYF. The CDR3 DNA is TGCGCCGGCAGCTTGCTCGGCGCAGCCTCCTACGAGCAGTACTTT.

V is TRBV7-9 and J is TRBJ2-7; perhaps D is TRBD1 or TRBD2 (5 bases each). Trimming left V 4 bases short and J 2 bases short, with 15 bases between. CDR3 length: 15 amino acids. The germline gives CDR1 SEHNR, CDR2 FQNEAQ (reference sequence). The CDR3 is CASSSRGTGTYEQYF. For the CDR3, the DNA is TGTGCCAGCAGCTCAAGAGGGACGGGTACCTACGAGCAGTACTTC.

Remarks on this clonotype: One junction end disagrees with the germline gene, perhaps due to a read error. This chain joins TRBV28 and TRBJ2-7, with TRBD1 identical over 7 bases. CDR3 length: 14 residues. Germline V CDR1 and CDR2: MDHEN, SYDVKM. Here the CDR3 reads CARSFTGASYEEYF. In nucleotides, the CDR3 is TGTGCCAGGAGTTTTACAGGGGCCTCCTACGAAGAGTACTTC.

This clonotype occurred once. This CDR3 is missing its conserved last phenylalanine or tryptophan, likely due to a read error. The limits of the CDR3 on the DNA are not certain, so only TCRdb's listed CDR3 is given. The chain recombines TRBV10-3 with TRBJ2-5; TRBD1 reflects the table's D call only, with no check against the DNA. From germline, CDR1 is ENHRY and CDR2 SYGVKD. 14 amino acids form the CDR3, both terminal residues included. Here the CDR3 reads CAIKKGDREETQYY.

The chain employs TRBV7-9 and TRBJ2-1; TRBD2 agrees at 10 bases. The CDR3 covers 16 residues. With V trimmed by 6 bases and J by 8 bases, 13 bases remained unmatched. Germline CDR1 SEHNR, CDR2 FQNEAQ (reference sequence). CDR3 DNA: TGTGCCAGCAGGAACCGTGGGACTAGCGAGATCGATGAGCAGTTCTTC. Amino acid sequence: CASRNRGTSEIDEQFF.

On this clonotype: An end of the junction differs from the germline gene, which may be a read error. The gene calls are TRBV4-1 and TRBJ2-2, with D tentatively TRBD1 or TRBD2 (5 bases each). Germline V CDR1 and CDR2: MGHRA, YSYEKL. The CDR3 extends over 15 amino acids. The CDR3 DNA sequence: TGCGCCATCAGCCCTGGGGCCGTTAACACCGGGGAGCTATTTTTT. This gives the protein CAISPGAVNTGELFF.

With respect to this clonotype: Since a much larger clone is just one base distant, this may be a read error. J is TRBJ1-2 and V is TRBV5-1, with 7 bases that match TRBD1. With 6 bases clipped from V and 4 bases from J, the junction kept 6 bases outside the gene matches. Germline CDR1 is SGHRS and CDR2 is YFSETQ. The length of the CDR3 is 13 residues. In nucleotides, the CDR3 is TGCGCCAGCACCATCCGGGACAGCTATGGCTACACCTTC. This codes for CASTIRDSYGYTF.

This chain uses TRBV6-2 or TRBV6-3 with TRBJ2-4; 9 bases line up with TRBD2. Germline loops: CDR1 MNHEY, CDR2 SVGEGT. V trimming: 8 bases; J trimming: 3 bases; junction bases outside the gene matches: 11. The CDR3 is made up of 16 amino acids. CDR3 protein: CASSPSGRIDKNIQYF. CDR3 sequence (DNA): TGTGCCAGCTCCCCCAGCGGGAGGATAGACAAAAACATTCAGTACTTC.

A word on this clonotype: Given a much more abundant clone one base away, this may be a read error. CDR3 bases: TGTGCCAGCAGCATAGACAGGGGGCGTGGGACTAATGAAAAACTGTTTTTT. Translating gives CASSIDRGRGTNEKLFF. This chain connects TRBV7-9 to TRBJ1-4, with TRBD1 matching 10 bases. V gave up 5 bases and J gave up 2 bases; unmatched junction bases: 8. CDR1 and CDR2 (germline): SEHNR, FQNEAQ (reference sequence). There are 17 residues in the CDR3. Drawing the rest from reference TRBV7-9 and TRBJ1-4, the complete variable domain is DTGVSQNPRHKITKRGQNVTFRCDPISEHNRLYWYRQTLGQGPEFLTYFQNEAQLEKSRLLSDRFSAERPKGSFSTLEIQRTEQGDSAMYLCASSIDRGRGTNEKLFFGSGTQLSVL.

The CDR3, as DNA: TGCAGCGTCGCGGTAGGGGGTCTGATCGGGGAGCTGTTTTTT. This gives the protein CSVAVGGLIGELFF. J is TRBJ2-2 and V is TRBV29-1; the D gene is possibly TRBD1 (6 bases). The CDR3 is made up of 14 amino acids. Germline values: CDR1 SQVTM, CDR2 ANQGSEA. V lost 6 bases to trimming and J lost 7 bases, with 18 bases between them.

Worth noting for this clonotype: Compared with germline, one end of the junction differs, possibly owing to a read error. V gene TRBV4-2 combines with J gene TRBJ2-1, with 12 bases matching TRBD2. In germline, CDR1 is LGHNA, CDR2 YNFKEQ. The CDR3 is 15 residues long. The DNA of the CDR3 is TGCGCCAGCAGCCAAGTGACTAGCGGGAGTAATGAGCAGTTCTTC. Translated, it gives CASSQVTSGSNEQFF.

For this clonotype: At one end the junction does not follow the germline gene, possibly because of a read error. V usage is TRBV12-3 or TRBV12-4 and J usage is TRBJ2-1; D is undetermined. The CDR3 spans 12 residues. Here the CDR3 DNA reads TGTGCCAGCAGCCCACCTGGCAATAAGCAGTTCTTC. This gives the protein CASSPPGNKQFF.

A note on this clonotype: No conserved phenylalanine or tryptophan is present at the end of the CDR3, so a read error is the likely explanation. The limits of the CDR3 on the DNA are not certain, so only TCRdb's listed CDR3 is given. V and J are TRBV4-1 and TRBJ2-3; the table's D call, TRBD1, has no DNA check behind it. Per germline, CDR1 MGHRA and CDR2 YSYEKL. Inclusive of both ends, the CDR3 amounts to 15 amino acids. The CDR3 protein is CASSQSGQGADTQCI.

Turning to this clonotype: A much larger clone differs by one base, so this may be a read error. The rearrangement uses TRBV24-1 and TRBJ2-1; TRBD2 might be the D (6 bases). Germline V lookup: CDR1 KGHDR, CDR2 SFDVKD. The CDR3 consists of 15 residues. The chain's CDR3 is CATNDLAESYNEQFF. In DNA, the CDR3 is TGTGCCACCAATGATTTAGCGGAGTCCTACAATGAGCAGTTCTTC.

Points on this clonotype: A junction end diverges from the germline sequence, so it may reflect a read error. The chain is built from TRBV7-8 and TRBJ2-2; perhaps TRBD2 as D (5 bases). CDR1 and CDR2 from the germline V gene are SGHVS and FQNEAQ. This CDR3 spans 15 amino acids. CDR3 amino acids: CASSLVQQSTGELFF. CDR3 in DNA: TGTGCCAGCAGCTTAGTACAGCAGAGCACCGGGGAGCTGTTTTTC.

In regard to this clonotype: An end of the junction differs from the germline gene, which may be a read error. The rearrangement links TRBV29-1 to TRBJ2-1; D is unclear. The CDR3 is 14 amino acids. The germline CDR1 and CDR2 sequences are SQVTM and ANQGSEA. The CDR3 region is CGVAFGETYNEQFF. As DNA, the CDR3 is TGCGGCGTTGCCTTCGGTGAAACCTACAATGAGCAGTTCTTC.

Details on this clonotype: Mismatch with germline at one junction end may stem from a read error. The chain uses TRBV10-3 and TRBJ1-6; 7 nucleotides align to TRBD1. CDR3 length equals 15 residues. The germline V gene encodes CDR1 ENHRY and CDR2 SYGVKD. This CDR3 reads CDTHLGTDFNSSLHF. The CDR3 DNA is TGTGACACCCACCTCGGGACAGACTTTAATTCATCCCTCCACTTT.

As for this clonotype: With a much larger clone just one base away, this may be a read error. The chain recombines TRBV5-8 with TRBJ2-3, with D possibly matching TRBD2 (5 bases). Germline loops: CDR1 SGHTS, CDR2 YDEGEE. This CDR3 comprises 14 residues. CDR3 coding DNA: TGTGCCAGCAGCCTCGGGGTAGTGGCAGATATGCAGTATTTT. Its translation: CASSLGVVADMQYF.

A note on this clonotype: A read error may produce the germline difference seen at one junction end. The chain's CDR3 is CSVVTSAANTVELFF. DNA for the CDR3: TGCAGCGTTGTGACTAGCGCAGCGAACACCGTGGAGTTGTTTTTT. This chain connects TRBV29-1 to TRBJ2-2, with 8 bases that match TRBD2. Germline V gene data show CDR1 as SQVTM and CDR2 as ANQGSEA. The CDR3 is 15 amino acids.

Comments on this clonotype: Sequence at one end of the junction differs from germline and may be a read error. The V and J genes are TRBV11-2 and TRBJ2-7; weak D call: TRBD2 (6 bases). This CDR3 is 13 amino acids long. In germline, CDR1 is SGHAT, CDR2 FQNNGV. Written as DNA, the CDR3 is TGTGCCAGCAGCCTAAGTGAGCGGGTCCAGCGGTGCTTC. It translates to CASSLSERVQRCF.

A note on this clonotype: Mismatch with germline at one junction end may stem from a read error. The V and J genes are TRBV29-1 and TRBJ1-1, with 7 bases matching TRBD1. This CDR3 spans 15 amino acids. The germline CDR1 and CDR2 sequences are SQVTM and ANQGSEA. CDR3 coding DNA: TGCAGCGTTGCAGGGGGTTGGGGGATGAACAATGAAACTTTCTTT. This encodes CSVAGGWGMNNETFF.

For this clonotype: Mismatch with germline at one junction end may stem from a read error. The chain employs TRBV29-1 and TRBJ2-7; 9 bases match TRBD2. Per germline, CDR1 SQVTM and CDR2 ANQGSEA. CDR3 length: 15 residues. The CDR3 region has the DNA TGCAGCGTCCTAGCTCCGGGGACTAGCTTCTACAAGCAGTACTTC. It specifies CSVLAPGTSFYKQYF.

The V call is TRBV6-5, the J call TRBJ1-2; D is unresolved. Germline assignment: CDR1 MNHEY and CDR2 SVGAGI. V gave up 4 bases and J gave up 4 bases, with 16 bases separating them. The CDR3 contains 15 residues. The chain's CDR3 is CASSCSLRGTYGYTF. The CDR3, as DNA: TGTGCCAGCAGTTGCTCGTTGCGAGGAACCTATGGCTACACCTTC.

This clonotype was counted a single time. This chain uses TRBV9 with TRBJ2-3, with D unresolved. Deletions cut 0 bases from V and 2 bases from J, with 13 bases between. Germline CDR1 reads SGDLS; CDR2 reads YYNGEE. The CDR3 runs 16 residues. The CDR3 DNA reads TGTGCCAGCAGCGTAGGTTACCCGTTACCCACAGATACGCAGTATTTT. Its translation is CASSVGYPLPTDTQYF. Full variable domain (remainder filled in from reference TRBV9 and TRBJ2-3): DSGVTQTPKHLITATGQRVTLRCSPRSGDLSVYWYQQSLDQGLQFLIQYYNGEERAKGNILERFSAQQFPDLHSELNLSSLELGDSALYFCASSVGYPLPTDTQYFGPGTRLTVL.

This clonotype was recorded at least ten times. The rearrangement links TRBV6-6 to TRBJ1-5; D uncertain. With 0 bases removed from V and 3 bases from J, the gap between germline ends came to 18 bases. The CDR3 spans 18 residues. CDR1 is MNHNY and CDR2 is SVGAGI in the germline V gene (reference sequence). In nucleotides, the CDR3 is TGTGCCAGCAGTTACTCTGACTCTGCCCAGGACTCCAATCAGCCCCAGCATTTT. Encoded protein: CASSYSDSAQDSNQPQHF.

The chain links TRBV4-1 to TRBJ1-6, with a tentative D call TRBD1 (5 bases). There are 14 residues in the CDR3. Germline-derived CDR1 and CDR2 are MGHRA and YSYEKL. This chain's CDR3 is CDSSQGQGDSPLHF. In DNA form, the CDR3 reads TGCGACAGTAGCCAAGGTCAGGGAGATTCACCCCTCCACTTT.

With regard to this clonotype: At one end the junction does not follow the germline gene, possibly because of a read error. V gene TRBV4-3 combines with J gene TRBJ1-2, with D tentatively TRBD1 (5 bases). The CDR3 has 15 amino acids. Germline V CDR1 and CDR2: LGHNA, YSLEER. CDR3 sequence (DNA): TGCGTCAGCAGCCAGAGTCCCGGGGGACCTTATGGCTACACCTTC. Translation gives CVSSQSPGGPYGYTF.

This clonotype appeared once. A read error may account for a junction end that differs from germline. V is TRBV5-1 and J is TRBJ2-1; 7 nucleotides align to TRBD2. This CDR3 is built from 17 residues. Germline values: CDR1 SGHRS, CDR2 YFSETQ. The CDR3, as DNA: TGCGCCAGTAGCTCCTCCTCCGGACTAGTGTCCCGCAATGAGCAGTTCTTC. Translation gives CASSSSSGLVSRNEQFF. Combining the CDR3 with reference TRBV5-1 and TRBJ2-1 gives the whole variable domain KAGVTQTPRYLIKTRGQQVTLSCSPISGHRSVSWYQQTPGQGLQFLFEYFSETQRNKGNFPGRFSGRQFSNSRSEMNVSTLELGDSALYLCASSSSSGLVSRNEQFFGPGTRLTVL.

This clonotype was counted a single time. Compared with germline, one end of the junction differs, possibly owing to a read error. The V call is TRBV11-1, the J call TRBJ2-2; D ambiguous. CDR1 is SGHAT, CDR2 FQDESV, per germline (reference sequence). CDR3 length: 13 residues. The CDR3 sequence is CVSSFWVTGELFF. In nucleotides, the CDR3 is TGTGTCAGCAGCTTTTGGGTCACAGGGGAGCTGTTTTTT. The complete variable domain, with remaining parts taken from reference TRBV11-1 and TRBJ2-2, reads EAEVAQSPRYKITEKSQAVAFWCDPISGHATLYWYRQILGQGPELLVQFQDESVVDDSQLPKDRFSAERLKGVDSTLKIQPAELGDSAMYLCVSSFWVTGELFFGEGSRLTVL.

V is TRBV5-5 and J is TRBJ1-1, with 11 bases fitting TRBD1. Germline V gene lookup returns CDR1 SGHKS and CDR2 YYEKEE (reference sequence). The CDR3 contains 15 residues. DNA for the CDR3: TGTACCAACAGCTTGTTCGGGACAGGGGGTACTGAAGCTTTCTTT. It is translated as CTNSLFGTGGTEAFF.